These T cell receptor beta chains were read from a single sample in a study of immune evolution from preneoplasia to lung adenocarcinoma. The table came from immunoSEQ multiplex PCR; TCRdb's copy has only in-frame clones and leaves some out. This sample has about 6,500 clones; approximately 84% occur once, and the top ten carry 3% to 3.5%. Sequencing used FFPE lung adenocarcinoma in situ tissue. These receptors all stem from a donor aged 70 or over with lung adenocarcinoma. The CDR3 runs from the conserved cysteine through the conserved F or W. The D gene is left open where the match is weak. Expanded clones get a size class; other rows say once, few or many, or leave the size out.

CDR3 | DNA | V | size | length | D | J
CASSLYRSNTGELFF | TGTGCCAGCAGCCTTTACAGGAGTAACACCGGGGAGCTGTTTTTT | TRBV7-2 | - | 15 | - | TRBJ2-2
CASRRTGAGQSNQPQHF | TGTGCCAGTAGGCGGACAGGGGCGGGTCAGAGCAATCAGCCCCAGCATTTT | TRBV19 | - | 17 | TRBD1 | TRBJ1-5
CASSPLVSNQPQHF | TGTGCCAGCAGTCCCCTTGTTAGCAATCAGCCCCAGCATTTT | TRBV6-5 | few | 14 | - | TRBJ1-5
CASSVRRYTEAFF | TGTGCCAGCAGTGTCCGTCGGTACACTGAAGCTTTCTTT | TRBV2 | once | 13 | - | TRBJ1-1
CASKPSGIYNEQFF | TGTGCCAGTAAACCCAGCGGGATATACAATGAGCAGTTCTTC | TRBV19 | - | 14 | TRBD2 | TRBJ2-1
CASSLGPSTDTQYF | TGTGCCAGCAGCTTAGGTCCCAGCACAGATACGCAGTATTTT | TRBV7-3 | - | 14 | - | TRBJ2-3
CASSLVGGQNEQFF | TGTGCCAGCAGCTTAGTCGGGGGACAGAATGAGCAGTTCTTC | TRBV7-9 | few | 14 | - | TRBJ2-1
CASSLGQGAGGEQFF | TGTGCCAGCAGTTTGGGACAGGGGGCGGGGGGTGAGCAGTTCTTC | TRBV27 | - | 15 | TRBD1 | TRBJ2-1
CASSSSWAGGNEQFF | TGTGCCAGCAGCTCCAGCTGGGCGGGTGGCAATGAGCAGTTCTTC | TRBV11-2 | once | 15 | - | TRBJ2-1
CAWRGQGINSEAFF | TGTGCCTGGAGAGGGCAGGGGATTAACTCTGAAGCTTTCTTT | TRBV30 | - | 14 | - | TRBJ1-1
CASSISRRSGNIQYF | TGTGCCAGTAGTATCTCCCGACGGTCGGGGAACATTCAGTACTTC | TRBV19 | - | 15 | - | TRBJ2-4
CASSYSSWQVFGYTF | TGTGCCAGCAGCTACTCTAGTTGGCAGGTCTTCGGCTACACCTTC | TRBV6-5 | - | 15 | - | TRBJ1-2
CAYGGQFGYGYTF | TGTGCCTATGGAGGACAGTTCGGTTATGGCTACACCTTC | TRBV10-3 | - | 13 | - | TRBJ1-2
CASSAPRLAGGGTGELFF | TGTGCCAGCAGTGCCCCCAGACTAGCGGGAGGGGGAACCGGGGAGCTGTTTTTT | TRBV6-1 | - | 18 | TRBD2 | TRBJ2-2
CASSEALLGSSYEQYF | TGTGCCAGCAGTGAAGCGCTTCTTGGATCCTCCTACGAGCAGTACTTC | TRBV6-1 | few | 16 | - | TRBJ2-7
CATSRDRASYGYTF | TGTGCCACCAGCAGAGATCGGGCGAGCTATGGCTACACCTTC | TRBV15 | - | 14 | - | TRBJ1-2
CASSLGHYNEQFF | TGTGCCAGCAGCTTGGGGCACTACAATGAGCAGTTCTTC | TRBV11-2 | once | 13 | - | TRBJ2-1
CASSLAFPGQGNEAFF | TGTGCCAGCAGCTTGGCCTTCCCGGGACAGGGGAATGAAGCTTTCTTT | TRBV5-4 | - | 16 | TRBD1 | TRBJ1-1
CAAWRWAGAETQYF | TGTGCCGCCTGGAGGTGGGCAGGAGCGGAGACCCAGTACTTC | TRBV30 | - | 14 | - | TRBJ2-5
CASSDQTANYGYTF | TGTGCCAGCAGCGACCAGACAGCTAACTATGGCTACACCTTC | TRBV7-9 | - | 14 | - | TRBJ1-2
CASSKGLSEQYF | TGTGCCAGCAGCAAGGGGCTAAGCGAGCAGTACTTC | TRBV11-2 | once | 12 | - | TRBJ2-7
CASSFQETQYF | TGTGCCAGCAGCTTCCAAGAGACCCAGTACTTC | TRBV7-3 | - | 11 | - | TRBJ2-5
CASTGGLGPGEKLFF | TGCGCCAGCACCGGGGGGCTCGGGCCGGGGGAAAAACTGTTTTTT | TRBV5-1 | - | 15 | - | TRBJ1-4
CASSQDRRDRAGNTIYF | TGCGCCAGCAGCCAAGATCGGCGGGACAGGGCTGGAAACACCATATATTTT | TRBV4-1 | few | 17 | TRBD1 | TRBJ1-3
CASSRRTEAFF | TGCGCCAGCAGTCGGCGGACTGAAGCTTTCTTT | TRBV23-1 | - | 11 | - | TRBJ1-1
CASSPDGNQPQHF | TGTGCCAGCAGCCCGGACGGCAATCAGCCCCAGCATTTT | TRBV7-7 | - | 13 | - | TRBJ1-5
CASSRAGTDTQYF | TGCGCCAGCAGCCGAGCCGGCACAGATACGCAGTATTTT | TRBV5-1 | few | 13 | - | TRBJ2-3
CASSLRGMNTEAFF | TGTGCCAGCAGCTTAAGAGGAATGAACACTGAAGCTTTCTTT | TRBV11-3 | once | 14 | - | TRBJ1-1
CASRSYSSYEQYF | TGTGCCAGCAGGTCCTACTCCTCCTACGAGCAGTACTTC | TRBV27 | - | 13 | - | TRBJ2-7
CASAGPGGAKNIQYF | TGTGCCAGCGCCGGACCCGGGGGAGCCAAAAACATTCAGTACTTC | TRBV6-6 | large | 15 | - | TRBJ2-4
CASSQTPGGDEQYF | TGCGCCAGCAGCCAGACGCCCGGGGGCGACGAGCAGTACTTC | TRBV4-1 | few | 14 | - | TRBJ2-7
CASSPGGFGAFELSFF | TGTGCCAGCAGCCCAGGGGGGTTCGGGGCTTTCGAATTGTCTTTCTTT | TRBV7-8 | - | 16 | TRBD1 | TRBJ1-1
CAWSVLDGGTRTDTQYF | TGTGCCTGGAGTGTACTAGATGGCGGAACCCGCACAGATACGCAGTATTTT | TRBV30 | - | 17 | - | TRBJ2-3
CASSLINTGELFF | TGTGCCAGCAGCCTAATTAACACCGGGGAGCTGTTTTTT | TRBV5-8 | - | 13 | - | TRBJ2-2
CASSQDRFWWYTF | TGTGCCAGCAGCCAGGACAGATTTTGGTGGTACACCTTC | TRBV5-4 | - | 13 | - | TRBJ1-2
CAWSRGSSYNEQFF | TGTGCCTGGAGTCGGGGGAGCTCCTACAATGAGCAGTTCTTC | TRBV30 | - | 14 | - | TRBJ2-1
CASTLPLSGSSADTQYF | TGTGCCAGCACCCTCCCTCTTAGCGGGAGTAGCGCAGATACGCAGTATTTT | TRBV27 | few | 17 | TRBD2 | TRBJ2-3
CAISPAGGPGRSTDTQYF | TGTGCCATCAGCCCAGCGGGAGGGCCGGGAAGGTCGACAGATACGCAGTATTTT | TRBV10-3 | - | 18 | TRBD2 | TRBJ2-3
CASTRQGAAFFEAFF | TGTGCCAGTACCCGACAGGGGGCTGCTTTTTTTGAAGCTTTCTTT | TRBV19 | - | 15 | TRBD1 | TRBJ1-1
CASSVGQGGAEAFF | TGTGCCAGCAGCGTAGGGCAGGGGGGTGCTGAAGCTTTCTTT | TRBV9 | - | 14 | TRBD1 | TRBJ1-1
CASSAQHQQPQHF | TGTGCCAGCAGTGCACAACACCAACAGCCCCAGCATTTT | TRBV6-1 | - | 13 | - | TRBJ1-5
CASSPRDSRGNQPQHF | TGTGCCAGCTCACCCAGGGACAGCCGGGGCAATCAGCCCCAGCATTTT | TRBV18 | - | 16 | TRBD1 | TRBJ1-5
CASSFGPTRGVTEAFF | TGTGCCAGTAGTTTCGGACCTACCCGGGGGGTCACTGAAGCTTTCTTT | TRBV19 | - | 16 | - | TRBJ1-1
CSVRDNMNQPQHF | TGCAGCGTTCGAGACAATATGAATCAGCCCCAGCATTTT | TRBV29-1 | - | 13 | - | TRBJ1-5
CASSESARGGNTEAFF | TGTGCCAGCAGTGAATCGGCACGGGGGGGTAACACTGAAGCTTTCTTT | TRBV25-1 | few | 16 | - | TRBJ1-1
CASSEIGQGEKLFF | TGTGCCAGCAGTGAAATCGGACAGGGTGAAAAACTGTTTTTT | TRBV6-1 | few | 14 | TRBD1 | TRBJ1-4
CASSLGQISYNEQFF | TGCGCCAGCAGCCTGGGACAGATTTCCTACAATGAGCAGTTCTTC | TRBV5-1 | - | 15 | TRBD1 | TRBJ2-1
CASSPSLGSYEQYF | TGTGCCAGCAGTCCCTCGCTCGGCTCCTACGAGCAGTACTTC | TRBV28 | - | 14 | - | TRBJ2-7
CASGDRSNQPQHF | TGTGCCAGCGGGGACAGAAGCAATCAGCCCCAGCATTTT | TRBV6-1 | - | 13 | TRBD1 | TRBJ1-5
CASSEAARSLNQPQHF | TGTGCCAGCAGTGAAGCTGCCAGGTCCCTCAATCAGCCCCAGCATTTT | TRBV6-1 | - | 16 | - | TRBJ1-5
CASSPGGFNYGYTF | TGTGCCAGCAGCCCTGGGGGGTTTAACTATGGCTACACCTTC | TRBV7-9 | - | 14 | - | TRBJ1-2
CAISDARTGYQETQYF | TGTGCCATCAGTGATGCCAGGACAGGGTACCAAGAGACCCAGTACTTC | TRBV10-3 | - | 16 | TRBD1 | TRBJ2-5
CSGGGVFETQYF | TGCAGCGGCGGGGGGGTGTTTGAGACCCAGTACTTC | TRBV29-1 | - | 12 | TRBD2 | TRBJ2-5
CATSRGGGGNTEAFF | TGTGCCACCAGCAGAGGCGGGGGAGGCAACACTGAAGCTTTCTTT | TRBV15 | - | 15 | - | TRBJ1-1
CASGFLAGFKDTQYF | TGTGCTAGTGGATTTCTAGCGGGATTTAAGGATACGCAGTATTTT | TRBV12-5 | - | 15 | TRBD2 | TRBJ2-3
CASSRLGSSYEQYF | TGTGCCAGCAGTAGACTTGGGTCGAGCTACGAGCAGTACTTC | TRBV25-1 | - | 14 | - | TRBJ2-7
CASSFGDFSNGNEQFF | TGTGCCAGCAGCTTTGGGGACTTCAGTAACGGGAATGAGCAGTTCTTC | TRBV5-6 | - | 16 | - | TRBJ2-1
CASSAGLAGVENEQFF | TGTGCCAGCAGCGCGGGACTAGCGGGAGTCGAGAATGAGCAGTTCTTC | TRBV9 | - | 16 | TRBD2 | TRBJ2-1
CASSSGQGRQPQHF | TGTGCCAGCAGTTCGGGACAGGGACGCCAGCCCCAGCATTTT | TRBV2 | - | 14 | TRBD1 | TRBJ1-5